The following is a T cell receptor (beta chain) sequence with its context. Germline-derived CDR1 and CDR2 are MNHEY and SMNVEV (reference sequence). V was trimmed by 5 bases and J by 0 bases, leaving 5 bases between them. The CDR3 is made up of 13 amino acids. This specimen comes from a study of T cells after yellow fever vaccination. TCRdb called the 5' RACE reads again in MiXCR, with one record for every CDR3 protein. The sample shows 170,000 or so distinct CDR3 sequences, approximately 9.7% of them seen only once. The rearrangement uses TRBV27 and TRBJ1-5; no firm D call. The origin of this receptor is a man between 18 and 29 years old who received the YFV17D yellow fever vaccine. The material was CD8+ T cells sorted from PBMCs, obtained 45 days after the yellow fever booster vaccination. CDR3 sequence (DNA): TGTGCCAGCAGTCATTATAGCAATCAGCCCCAGCATTTT. Amino acid sequence: CASSHYSNQPQHF.